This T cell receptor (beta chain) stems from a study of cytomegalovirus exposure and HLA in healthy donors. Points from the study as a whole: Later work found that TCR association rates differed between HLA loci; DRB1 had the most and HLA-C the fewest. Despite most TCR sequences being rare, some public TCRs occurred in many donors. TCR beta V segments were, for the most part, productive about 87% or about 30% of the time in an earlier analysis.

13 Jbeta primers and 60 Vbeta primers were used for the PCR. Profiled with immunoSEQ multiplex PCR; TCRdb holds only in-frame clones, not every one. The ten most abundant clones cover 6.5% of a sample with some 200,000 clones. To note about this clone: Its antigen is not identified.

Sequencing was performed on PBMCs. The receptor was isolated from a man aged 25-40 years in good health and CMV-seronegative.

The DNA for the CDR3 is TGTGCCAGCAGCTTGGGGTCAGGGGGGCAGCCCCAGCATTTT. Translation gives CASSLGSGGQPQHF. The chain is built from TRBV5-6 and TRBJ1-5; 7 bases fit TRBD1. Trimming removed 0 bases from V and 7 bases from J; junction bases left unmatched: 4. Germline loops: CDR1 SGHDT, CDR2 YYEEEE. The CDR3 spans 14 residues.